This T cell receptor beta chain comes out of a study of blood T cells in healthy people across ages. This CDR3 has 19 amino acids. The germline gives CDR1 MNHEY, CDR2 SVGEGT. Note on this clonotype: One end of the junction fails to match germline, which may point to a read error.

Primers used in a second PCR of roughly 7 to 12 cycles were a sample-barcoded 5' primer and a J-beta primer mix. TCRdb recomputed calls from the 5' RACE reads with MiXCR, one row per CDR3 protein. This sample yields over a million distinct CDR3 sequences, of which 45% are seen a single time; approximately 17% belongs to the top ten. The sequencing sample was made of blood. The V and J genes are TRBV6-2 or TRBV6-3 and TRBJ2-7; 9 bases align to TRBD2. The sequence was obtained from a woman aged 55-69 years in good health. CDR3 nucleotides: TGTGCCAGCAGTTTACGGCTTGGCCGGACGCGGGAGGGGAGCTACGAACAGTACTTC. Translation: CASSLRLGRTREGSYEQYF.